This entry is about one T cell receptor beta chain. The sample is drawn from a study of beta chain features in type 1 diabetes. Expressed TCRB transcripts got sequenced, as all isolated RNA was reverse transcribed. The repertoire was sequenced with immunoSEQ multiplex PCR; TCRdb's copy has only in-frame clones and lacks some. The sample shows roughly 180,000 clones, approximately 13% of them seen only once. This CDR3 region has 14 residues. After removal of 5 bases from V and 7 bases from J, the junction contained 0 bases not matched to a gene. Germline assignment: CDR1 LNHDA and CDR2 SQIVND (reference sequence).

This sequence originates from a woman aged 18 to 35 in good health. The chain links TRBV19 to TRBJ2-1; 15 nucleotides align to TRBD2. Sequencing was carried out using central memory CD4+ T cells from blood. The CDR3, as DNA: TGTGCCAGTAGTGGGACTAGCGGGAGGAATGAGCAGTTCTTC. Encoded protein: CASSGTSGRNEQFF. Full variable domain (rest looked up from reference TRBV19 and TRBJ2-1): DGGITQSPKYLFRKEGQNVTLSCEQNLNHDAMYWYRQDPGQGLRLIYYSQIVNDFQKGDIAEGYSVSREKKESFPLTVTSAQKNPTAFYLCASSGTSGRNEQFFGPGTRLTVL.